This T cell receptor beta chain comes out of a study of cytomegalovirus exposure and HLA in healthy donors. Study summary: Clustering assigned 81% of the roughly 430 genotyped donors to the Caucasian-associated ancestry cluster. The study, taken as a whole, reports: Reports indicated that the classifier achieved high specificity and sensitivity in diagnosing cytomegalovirus status. Confirmation in vitro established that a few CMV-associated chains were specific for CMV antigens.

The PCR was carried out with 60 Vbeta primers and 13 Jbeta primers. Assay: immunoSEQ multiplex PCR; the TCRdb copy retains only in-frame clones and omits some. The data contain some 70,000 clones, roughly 79% of them singletons. As to this clone: Its cognate antigen is unknown.

V gave up 3 bases and J gave up 6 bases; unmatched junction bases: 11. Germline CDR1 reads MNHEY; CDR2 reads SMNVEV (reference sequence). The CDR3 extends over 16 amino acids. The chain is built from TRBV27 and TRBJ1-1, with 9 positions matching TRBD1. Material: PBMCs. This sequence originates from a man aged 45-65 years in good health and CMV-seronegative. This CDR3 reads CASSLAGGQGSPEAFF. CDR3 sequence (DNA): TGTGCCAGCAGTTTGGCGGGGGGACAGGGATCCCCTGAAGCTTTCTTT.